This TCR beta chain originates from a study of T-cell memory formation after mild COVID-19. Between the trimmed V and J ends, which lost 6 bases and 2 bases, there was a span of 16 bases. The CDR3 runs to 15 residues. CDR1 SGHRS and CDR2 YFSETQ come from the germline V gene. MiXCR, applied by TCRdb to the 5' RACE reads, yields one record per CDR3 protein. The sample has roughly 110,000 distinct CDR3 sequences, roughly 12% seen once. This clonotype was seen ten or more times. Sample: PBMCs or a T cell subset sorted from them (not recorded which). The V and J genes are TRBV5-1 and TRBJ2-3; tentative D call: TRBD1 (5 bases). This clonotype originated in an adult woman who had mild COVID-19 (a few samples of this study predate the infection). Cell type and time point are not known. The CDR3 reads CASKGHSGITDTQYF. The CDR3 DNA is TGCGCCAGCAAAGGACACTCGGGTATCACAGATACGCAGTATTTT.